This T cell receptor (beta chain) emerged from a study of T-cell reconstitution after alpha-beta-depleted transplantation in children. Overall study results and limits: A year post-transplant, T-cell counts and diversity derived mostly from newly produced T cells. The origin of alpha-beta T cells about two months after transplant was reportedly several hundred expanded graft clones. Recipient T cells and thymic progenitors that survived were the source of the high TCRbeta diversity seen at day 60 in some patients.

V dropped 7 bases and J dropped 1 base, with 7 bases sitting between them. CDR1 and CDR2 (germline): SNHLY, FYNNEI. The length of the CDR3 is 12 residues. On this clonotype itself: Its target is unknown.

TCRbeta library construction was performed incorporating unique molecular identifiers. A single record per CDR3 protein comes from TCRdb applying MiXCR to the PCR reads. Of fewer than 550,000 distinct CDR3 sequences listed, about 10% are singletons. This rearrangement joins TRBV2 to TRBJ1-1; no reliable D call. The receptor comes from a female patient under 10 years old who had a stem cell transplant for aplastic anemia, so the T cells may come from the graft donor. Source: PBMCs, mostly from graft donor cells, taken 180 days after TCRalphabeta/CD19-depleted stem cell transplant. CDR3 DNA sequence: TGTGCCAGCATGCGGGAGAACACTGAAGCTTTCTTT. Protein sequence: CASMRENTEAFF.